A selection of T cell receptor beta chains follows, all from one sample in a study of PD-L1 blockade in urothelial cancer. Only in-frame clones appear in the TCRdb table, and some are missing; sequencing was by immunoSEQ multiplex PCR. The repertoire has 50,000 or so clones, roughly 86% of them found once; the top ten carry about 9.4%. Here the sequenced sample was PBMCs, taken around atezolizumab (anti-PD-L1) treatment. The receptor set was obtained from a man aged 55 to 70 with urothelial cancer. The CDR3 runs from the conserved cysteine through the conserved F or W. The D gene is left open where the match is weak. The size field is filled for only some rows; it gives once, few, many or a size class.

TGTGCCACAATGACCGAAGGGACAGGGGTACCCTACGAGCAGTACTTC	CATMTEGTGVPYEQYF	TRBD1	NA	TRBJ2-7	TRBV2
TGTGCCAGCAGCTTAGTCGGCGGGGGGGCCCGGGGAGGCTACAATGAGCAGTTCTTC	CASSLVGGGARGGYNEQFF	TRBD2	NA	TRBJ2-1	TRBV7-3
TGTGCCAGCAGTGATCGGGCAGGGGGCACCTACGAGCAGTACTTC	CASSDRAGGTYEQYF	TRBD1	NA	TRBJ2-7	TRBV25-1
TGTGCCAGCAGTTTAACTAGCGGGGGGGGACACGAGCAGTTCTTC	CASSLTSGGGHEQFF	TRBD2	NA	TRBJ2-1	TRBV27
TGTGCCAGCAGCGTAGGGGGTAGCGGCTACAATGAGCAGTTCTTC	CASSVGGSGYNEQFF	NA	NA	TRBJ2-1	TRBV9
TGCGCCAGCAGCCCCGAAACGGGACTTATTTCAACTAATGAAAAACTGTTTTTT	CASSPETGLISTNEKLFF	NA	NA	TRBJ1-4	TRBV5-1
TGTGCCAGCAGTGGGGTAGGGGAAATACAGCCCCAGCATTTT	CASSGVGEIQPQHF	NA	NA	TRBJ1-5	TRBV6-1
TGTGCCAGCAGCTTGGCCAGGGGACAGGGGGGTGAAAAACTGTTTTTT	CASSLARGQGGEKLFF	TRBD1	NA	TRBJ1-4	TRBV5-4
TGTGCCAGCAGCTTAGGCAGACCGGAGAATTCACCCCTCCACTTT	CASSLGRPENSPLHF	NA	few	TRBJ1-6	TRBV7-6
TGTGCCAGCAGCTTGGGACAGCTTATGAACACCATATATTTT	CASSLGQLMNTIYF	NA	NA	TRBJ1-3	TRBV5-6
TGTGCCAGCCGGGCCCGGGGAGGGAGAGAAAAACTGTTTTTT	CASRARGGREKLFF	NA	NA	TRBJ1-4	TRBV2
TGCGCCAGCAGCCGGGGGGCAGATCCCTACGACGAGCAGTACTTC	CASSRGADPYDEQYF	NA	NA	TRBJ2-7	TRBV5-1
TGTGCCAGTGTTTTGACAGGGAATTATGGCTACACCTTC	CASVLTGNYGYTF	TRBD1	NA	TRBJ1-2	TRBV6-1
TGTGCCACCAGCACAGGGACAGGGGGCAATAGAAACACCATATATTTT	CATSTGTGGNRNTIYF	TRBD1	NA	TRBJ1-3	TRBV15
TGTGCCATCACCGGACAGAGCTCCTACGAGCAGTACTTC	CAITGQSSYEQYF	NA	NA	TRBJ2-7	TRBV10-3
TGTGCCAGCAGCTCCTCCCCGGGGAACACTGAAGCTTTCTTT	CASSSSPGNTEAFF	NA	once	TRBJ1-1	TRBV7-3
TGTGCCAGCAGTGGTGCAGGGAGGATAGAGGGCTACACCTTC	CASSGAGRIEGYTF	NA	few	TRBJ1-2	TRBV2
TGTGCCAGCAGTGAAGGACTGCTTACCTACGAGCAGTACTTC	CASSEGLLTYEQYF	NA	NA	TRBJ2-7	TRBV2
TGTGCCAGCTATAGTTCCGGGGTAAGAGTTCCCCTCCACTTT	CASYSSGVRVPLHF	NA	NA	TRBJ1-6	TRBV28
TGTGCCAGCAGCTTAAAGGGGATGCACGAGACCCAGTACTTC	CASSLKGMHETQYF	NA	NA	TRBJ2-5	TRBV7-9
TGTGCCAGCAGTTTATTCGGGGGGCCGAACAATGAGCAGTTCTTC	CASSLFGGPNNEQFF	NA	few	TRBJ2-1	TRBV27
TGTGCCAGCAGTTACCAGGGGGATAACTATGGCTACACCTTC	CASSYQGDNYGYTF	TRBD1	NA	TRBJ1-2	TRBV6-6
TGTGCCAGCAGCCCCGCGGCTGACCTTGCCAATGAGCAGTTCTTC	CASSPAADLANEQFF	NA	NA	TRBJ2-1	TRBV5-4
TGCGCCAGCAGCTTGAGGCCCCCCCCTAGCGGGAACACAGATACGCAGTATTTT	CASSLRPPPSGNTDTQYF	TRBD2	once	TRBJ2-3	TRBV5-1
TGTGCCAGCAGCGCCGGACTAGCGGGGGGCACAGATACGCAGTATTTT	CASSAGLAGGTDTQYF	TRBD2	NA	TRBJ2-3	TRBV5-5
TGTGCCAGCCAGGGGGAAACCAATGAGCAGTTCTTC	CASQGETNEQFF	TRBD1	NA	TRBJ2-1	TRBV18
TGCGCCAGCTCTCCTACAGGTAGCAATCAGCCCCAGCATTTT	CASSPTGSNQPQHF	NA	once	TRBJ1-5	TRBV10-2
TGTGCCAGCAGCGAGGGGGCGCGGCAGCCCCAGCATTTT	CASSEGARQPQHF	TRBD1	NA	TRBJ1-5	TRBV9
TGTGCCTGGAACCTGGCCGGGGGGAGATCACCCCTCCACTTT	CAWNLAGGRSPLHF	NA	NA	TRBJ1-6	TRBV30
TGTGCCAGCAGCGCTAAGACAGGGTCAGAGACCCAGTACTTC	CASSAKTGSETQYF	TRBD1	NA	TRBJ2-5	TRBV9
TGTGCCAGCAGCTTAGTCGGCCAGGGGGCGCTTGGAAACACCATATATTTT	CASSLVGQGALGNTIYF	TRBD1	NA	TRBJ1-3	TRBV7-2
TGTGCCAGCAGCGTAGGTGACAGGCTAGCCAAAAACATTCAGTACTTC	CASSVGDRLAKNIQYF	NA	NA	TRBJ2-4	TRBV9
TGTGCCAGCAGTTACTCGAGCACAGTAGGTTCACCCCTCCACTTT	CASSYSSTVGSPLHF	NA	NA	TRBJ1-6	TRBV6-5
TGTGCCAGCAGCTTAGCGGGGGGGCCAGGTCAGTTCTTC	CASSLAGGPGQFF	NA	NA	TRBJ2-1	TRBV7-2
TGTGCCAGCAGTTACGTCCTACAGGGTCGGGCTTTCTTT	CASSYVLQGRAFF	NA	few	TRBJ1-1	TRBV6-5
TGTGCCAGCAGCTTAGTAAGGGGCTCTGAAGCTTTCTTT	CASSLVRGSEAFF	NA	NA	TRBJ1-1	TRBV13
TGTGCCAGTAGTGGGGACAGGTCGCTAAATTCACCCCTCCACTTT	CASSGDRSLNSPLHF	TRBD1	NA	TRBJ1-6	TRBV19
TGTGCCAGCACCCGAGAGGGTCTAGCGCCTTACAATGAGCAGTTCTTC	CASTREGLAPYNEQFF	NA	NA	TRBJ2-1	TRBV7-2
TGTGCCAGCAGCAGGGACAGGGCGTATGGCTACACCTTC	CASSRDRAYGYTF	TRBD1	NA	TRBJ1-2	TRBV7-6
TGTGCCAGCAGCCCTAGCGGGGGGGCTCAAGAGACCCAGTACTTC	CASSPSGGAQETQYF	TRBD2	NA	TRBJ2-5	TRBV7-9
TGTGCCAGCAAGGGACAACTGCCTGTGAAAAACATTCAGTACTTC	CASKGQLPVKNIQYF	NA	NA	TRBJ2-4	TRBV28
TGCGCCAGCAGCTTGGGGGCCAGGGCCACTGAAGCTTTCTTT	CASSLGARATEAFF	NA	NA	TRBJ1-1	TRBV5-1
TGCGCCAGCAGCTTAGTACGTGGAGGGACTGAAGCTTTCTTT	CASSLVRGGTEAFF	NA	NA	TRBJ1-1	TRBV5-1
TGTGCCAGCAGCCGGGACAGGGGTTCACCCCTCCACTTT	CASSRDRGSPLHF	TRBD1	few	TRBJ1-6	TRBV5-8
TGTGCCAGTAGGCCAGGGACAGGGGCACACACCGAGCAGTACTTC	CASRPGTGAHTEQYF	TRBD1	NA	TRBJ2-7	TRBV19
TGCAGCGTTGGAACTTCGTATAATTCACCCCTCCACTTT	CSVGTSYNSPLHF	NA	NA	TRBJ1-6	TRBV29-1
TGTGCCAGCAGCCCCCCCCCGGCCGGGACTAGCACAGATACGCAGTATTTT	CASSPPPAGTSTDTQYF	NA	NA	TRBJ2-3	TRBV7-8
TGTGCCAGCAGTTCCTTCTTAGGGGTGGGGGCTTTCTTT	CASSSFLGVGAFF	NA	medium-sized	TRBJ1-1	TRBV27
TGCGCCAGCAGCGTAACAGGGTCTCGGGAAAAACTGTTTTTT	CASSVTGSREKLFF	NA	NA	TRBJ1-4	TRBV5-1
TGTGCCAGCAGCCCCGGGACAGGGCCCTATGGCTACACCTTC	CASSPGTGPYGYTF	TRBD1	few	TRBJ1-2	TRBV7-9
TGTGCCAGCAGACAGGTTGGCTATGGCTACACCTTC	CASRQVGYGYTF	NA	NA	TRBJ1-2	TRBV6-5
TGTGCCAACGCCCGACTAGCGCGGGGAGATACGCAGTATTTT	CANARLARGDTQYF	TRBD2	NA	TRBJ2-3	TRBV6-1
TGCGCCAGCAGCCCCGGACAGGGAGTTTACAATGAGCAGTTCTTC	CASSPGQGVYNEQFF	TRBD1	NA	TRBJ2-1	TRBV4-1
TGCGCCAGCAAGTCGGGAGGGTGGGTGAACACTGAAGCTTTCTTT	CASKSGGWVNTEAFF	NA	once	TRBJ1-1	TRBV5-1
TGTGCCAGCAGCGCCAGGGACAGGGGGCTCTATGGCTACACCTTC	CASSARDRGLYGYTF	TRBD1	once	TRBJ1-2	TRBV9
TGTGCCAGCAGCCAGTCTTCGTACGAGCAGTACTTC	CASSQSSYEQYF	NA	once	TRBJ2-7	TRBV11-3
TGTGCCAGTAGTAGAAACGGACAGGGTACGAACACCGGGGAGCTGTTTTTT	CASSRNGQGTNTGELFF	TRBD1	NA	TRBJ2-2	TRBV19
TGTGCCAGCAGTACCACAGGGACGAACACTGAAGCTTTCTTT	CASSTTGTNTEAFF	NA	once	TRBJ1-1	TRBV6-6
TGTGCCAGCAGCCAAGATGGGGCTAGCGGGGGAATAGATGAGCAGTTCTTC	CASSQDGASGGIDEQFF	TRBD2	NA	TRBJ2-1	TRBV4-2